These T cell receptor beta chains were read from a single sample in a study of blood T cell repertoires in COVID-19. Only in-frame clones appear in the TCRdb table, and some are missing; sequencing was by immunoSEQ multiplex PCR. The sample contains approximately 270,000 clones, 70% to 85% of which appear only once. The sequenced material came from peripheral blood. The receptor set was obtained from a human donor with COVID-19, enrolled during active disease. The donor label of this sample is uncertain. CDR3s include the opening cysteine and the closing phenylalanine or tryptophan. A D gene is named only where the DNA matches it firmly. The size field is filled for only some rows; it gives once, few, many or a size class.

j_gene: TRBJ2-5; v_gene: TRBV19; len: 15; d_gene: .; abundance: .; CDR3aa: CASSIVSGAQETQYF; CDR3nt: TGTGCCAGTAGTATAGTTTCGGGAGCCCAAGAGACCCAGTACTTC
j_gene: TRBJ1-1; v_gene: TRBV19; len: 13; d_gene: .; abundance: .; CDR3aa: CASMAGGDTEAFF; CDR3nt: TGTGCCAGTATGGCGGGGGGAGACACTGAAGCTTTCTTT
j_gene: TRBJ2-7; v_gene: TRBV19; len: 14; d_gene: .; abundance: .; CDR3aa: CASGMGTGTYEQYF; CDR3nt: TGTGCCAGCGGGATGGGTACGGGCACCTACGAGCAGTACTTC
j_gene: TRBJ1-3; v_gene: TRBV29-1; len: 14; d_gene: .; abundance: .; CDR3aa: CSVEEDSTGNTIYF; CDR3nt: TGCAGCGTTGAGGAGGACAGCACTGGAAACACCATATATTTT
j_gene: TRBJ1-5; v_gene: TRBV5-5; len: 15; d_gene: .; abundance: .; CDR3aa: CASSSFPSYNQPQHF; CDR3nt: TGTGCCAGCAGTTCTTTCCCATCCTACAATCAGCCCCAGCATTTT
j_gene: TRBJ2-7; v_gene: TRBV30; len: 13; d_gene: TRBD2; abundance: .; CDR3aa: CAWSVQAGGEQYF; CDR3nt: TGTGCCTGGAGTGTACAAGCGGGAGGTGAGCAGTACTTC
j_gene: TRBJ1-5; v_gene: TRBV28; len: 13; d_gene: .; abundance: .; CDR3aa: CASVQNRGQPQHF; CDR3nt: TGTGCCAGCGTACAAAATAGGGGACAGCCCCAGCATTTT
j_gene: TRBJ2-3; v_gene: TRBV7-3; len: 16; d_gene: TRBD2; abundance: .; CDR3aa: CASSLGTSRSTDTQYF; CDR3nt: TGTGCCAGCAGCTTAGGGACTAGCCGGAGCACAGATACGCAGTATTTT
j_gene: TRBJ2-2; v_gene: TRBV11-3; len: 15; d_gene: TRBD1; abundance: .; CDR3aa: CASSPGTANTGELFF; CDR3nt: TGTGCCAGCAGCCCCGGGACAGCGAACACCGGGGAGCTGTTTTTT
j_gene: TRBJ2-1; v_gene: TRBV3-1/TRBV3-2; len: 15; d_gene: .; abundance: .; CDR3aa: CASSQDPKFYNEQFF; CDR3nt: TGTGCCAGCAGCCAAGACCCAAAATTCTACAATGAGCAGTTCTTC
j_gene: TRBJ1-6; v_gene: TRBV6-5; len: 14; d_gene: .; abundance: .; CDR3aa: CASETSRGGSPLHF; CDR3nt: TGTGCCAGCGAGACTAGCAGGGGAGGTTCACCCCTCCACTTT
j_gene: TRBJ1-1; v_gene: TRBV7-9; len: 12; d_gene: .; abundance: once; CDR3aa: CASSLSGLVAFF; CDR3nt: TGTGCCAGCAGCTTATCGGGACTAGTAGCTTTCTTT
j_gene: TRBJ2-7; v_gene: TRBV9; len: 15; d_gene: TRBD1; abundance: .; CDR3aa: CASSVGGQGAYEQYF; CDR3nt: TGTGCCAGCAGCGTAGGTGGGCAGGGGGCATACGAGCAGTACTTC
j_gene: TRBJ1-5; v_gene: TRBV28; len: 17; d_gene: TRBD1; abundance: .; CDR3aa: CASSLSPDRGPNQPQHF; CDR3nt: TGTGCCAGCAGTTTATCCCCTGACAGGGGTCCTAATCAGCCCCAGCATTTT
j_gene: TRBJ2-3; v_gene: TRBV5-1; len: 16; d_gene: .; abundance: .; CDR3aa: CASHTGTLGSTDTQYF; CDR3nt: TGCGCCAGCCACACAGGGACCCTTGGAAGCACAGATACGCAGTATTTT
j_gene: TRBJ2-7; v_gene: TRBV4-3; len: 14; d_gene: TRBD2; abundance: .; CDR3aa: CASGRGVGSYEQYF; CDR3nt: TGCGCCAGCGGACGGGGGGTTGGCTCCTACGAGCAGTACTTC
j_gene: TRBJ2-3; v_gene: TRBV19; len: 16; d_gene: .; abundance: once; CDR3aa: CASSKRQDPSTDTQYF; CDR3nt: TGTGCCAGTAGTAAAAGACAGGACCCGTCCACAGATACGCAGTATTTT
j_gene: TRBJ1-2; v_gene: TRBV2; len: 14; d_gene: TRBD1; abundance: .; CDR3aa: CASTRDSFNYGYTF; CDR3nt: TGTGCCAGCACCCGGGACAGCTTTAACTATGGCTACACCTTC
j_gene: TRBJ2-1; v_gene: TRBV7-9; len: 18; d_gene: TRBD2; abundance: .; CDR3aa: CASSLEASGRAGYNEQFF; CDR3nt: TGTGCCAGCAGCTTAGAGGCTAGCGGGAGGGCCGGGTACAATGAGCAGTTCTTC
j_gene: TRBJ2-7; v_gene: TRBV27; len: 15; d_gene: TRBD1; abundance: .; CDR3aa: CASSLDAGGPYEQYF; CDR3nt: TGTGCCAGCAGTTTAGACGCAGGGGGACCCTACGAGCAGTACTTC
j_gene: TRBJ2-1; v_gene: TRBV6-5; len: 14; d_gene: TRBD2; abundance: .; CDR3aa: CASRTSGSMDEQFF; CDR3nt: TGTGCCAGCAGGACTAGCGGGAGTATGGATGAGCAGTTCTTC
j_gene: TRBJ2-7; v_gene: TRBV5-1; len: 15; d_gene: TRBD2; abundance: .; CDR3aa: CASSLTSGSFGEQYF; CDR3nt: TGCGCCAGCAGCCTGACTAGCGGGAGTTTTGGCGAGCAGTACTTC
j_gene: TRBJ1-2; v_gene: TRBV24-1; len: 11; d_gene: .; abundance: .; CDR3aa: CATGGDYGYTF; CDR3nt: TGTGCCACCGGAGGGGACTATGGCTACACCTTC
j_gene: TRBJ2-7; v_gene: TRBV18; len: 13; d_gene: .; abundance: .; CDR3aa: CASSPPSSYEQYF; CDR3nt: TGTGCCAGCTCACCGCCTAGCTCCTACGAGCAGTACTTC
j_gene: TRBJ2-3; v_gene: TRBV7-9; len: 14; d_gene: TRBD2; abundance: .; CDR3aa: CASSSSGSTDTQYF; CDR3nt: TGTGCCAGCAGCTCTAGCGGTAGCACAGATACGCAGTATTTT
j_gene: TRBJ1-2; v_gene: TRBV6-2/TRBV6-3; len: 16; d_gene: TRBD1; abundance: .; CDR3aa: CASSKPGQGAQGGYTF; CDR3nt: TGTGCCAGCAGTAAGCCGGGACAGGGGGCGCAGGGCGGCTACACCTTC
j_gene: TRBJ2-2; v_gene: TRBV6-4; len: 19; d_gene: TRBD1; abundance: .; CDR3aa: CASNQRGLQGQGPTGELFF; CDR3nt: TGTGCCAGCAATCAAAGGGGCCTACAGGGACAGGGGCCGACCGGGGAGCTGTTTTTT
j_gene: TRBJ2-6; v_gene: TRBV5-6; len: 15; d_gene: .; abundance: .; CDR3aa: CASSYRDPGANVLTF; CDR3nt: TGTGCCAGCAGCTACAGGGACCCTGGGGCCAACGTCCTGACTTTC
j_gene: TRBJ1-5; v_gene: TRBV6-5; len: 14; d_gene: .; abundance: .; CDR3aa: CASSPRGLDQPQHF; CDR3nt: TGTGCCAGCAGTCCCAGGGGATTAGATCAGCCCCAGCATTTT
j_gene: TRBJ1-5; v_gene: TRBV21-1; len: 16; d_gene: .; abundance: .; CDR3aa: CASSKEGDRGDQPQHF; CDR3nt: TGTGCCAGCAGCAAAGAAGGGGACAGGGGGGATCAGCCCCAGCATTTT
j_gene: TRBJ1-1; v_gene: TRBV6-1; len: 14; d_gene: .; abundance: .; CDR3aa: CASSAQGSLTEAFF; CDR3nt: TGTGCCAGCAGTGCGCAGGGGTCCCTCACTGAAGCTTTCTTT
j_gene: TRBJ2-3; v_gene: TRBV18; len: 15; d_gene: TRBD2; abundance: .; CDR3aa: CASSPLAGDTDTQYF; CDR3nt: TGTGCCAGCTCACCACTAGCGGGAGATACAGATACGCAGTATTTT
j_gene: TRBJ1-2; v_gene: TRBV28; len: 14; d_gene: .; abundance: .; CDR3aa: CASSLGATIYGYTF; CDR3nt: TGTGCCAGCAGTTTAGGGGCCACCATTTATGGCTACACCTTC
j_gene: TRBJ2-1; v_gene: TRBV28; len: 14; d_gene: .; abundance: few; CDR3aa: CASSLASRGGKKFF; CDR3nt: TGTGCCAGCAGTTTAGCCTCCCGTGGGGGGAAGAAGTTCTTC
j_gene: TRBJ2-1; v_gene: TRBV7-9; len: 17; d_gene: TRBD2; abundance: .; CDR3aa: CASSFTGGTSGSNEQFF; CDR3nt: TGTGCCAGCAGCTTTACTGGAGGGACTAGCGGGAGCAATGAGCAGTTCTTC
j_gene: TRBJ2-5; v_gene: TRBV9; len: 17; d_gene: .; abundance: .; CDR3aa: CASSVGFGGGRGETQYF; CDR3nt: TGTGCCAGCAGCGTAGGGTTCGGGGGAGGTCGGGGAGAGACCCAGTACTTC
j_gene: TRBJ1-2; v_gene: TRBV7-2; len: 14; d_gene: .; abundance: .; CDR3aa: CASSFPGIDYGYTF; CDR3nt: TGTGCCAGCAGCTTTCCAGGGATCGATTATGGCTACACCTTC
j_gene: TRBJ1-1; v_gene: TRBV7-3; len: 14; d_gene: TRBD1; abundance: .; CDR3aa: CASSLIGGLEKAFF; CDR3nt: TGTGCCAGCAGCTTAATAGGGGGCCTCGAAAAAGCTTTCTTT
j_gene: TRBJ1-2; v_gene: TRBV28; len: 13; d_gene: .; abundance: .; CDR3aa: CASSLTQFRGYTF; CDR3nt: TGTGCCAGCAGTTTAACCCAGTTCCGTGGCTACACCTTC
j_gene: TRBJ2-7; v_gene: TRBV6-5; len: 13; d_gene: TRBD2; abundance: .; CDR3aa: CATLPSGRGEQYF; CDR3nt: TGTGCCACCTTACCTAGCGGGAGGGGGGAGCAGTACTTC
j_gene: TRBJ2-7; v_gene: TRBV7-2; len: 13; d_gene: TRBD2; abundance: .; CDR3aa: CASSGTSSYEQYF; CDR3nt: TGTGCCAGCAGCGGGACTAGCTCCTACGAGCAGTACTTC
j_gene: TRBJ1-1; v_gene: TRBV7-9; len: 15; d_gene: .; abundance: .; CDR3aa: CASSSPVFRGTEAFF; CDR3nt: TGTGCCAGCAGCTCCCCGGTTTTTCGAGGGACTGAAGCTTTCTTT
j_gene: TRBJ1-1; v_gene: TRBV6-2/TRBV6-3; len: 17; d_gene: .; abundance: .; CDR3aa: CASSPGNHRKGVTEAFF; CDR3nt: TGTGCCAGCAGCCCAGGGAATCATAGGAAGGGGGTTACTGAAGCTTTCTTT
j_gene: TRBJ1-4; v_gene: TRBV18; len: 16; d_gene: .; abundance: .; CDR3aa: CASSNSYGATNEKLFF; CDR3nt: TGTGCCAGCTCTAATTCATACGGAGCAACTAATGAAAAACTGTTTTTT
j_gene: TRBJ2-7; v_gene: TRBV5-1; len: 14; d_gene: TRBD2; abundance: .; CDR3aa: CASSLYGGSYEQYF; CDR3nt: TGCGCCAGCAGCTTATACGGGGGGTCCTACGAGCAGTACTTC
j_gene: TRBJ1-6; v_gene: TRBV2; len: 12; d_gene: .; abundance: .; CDR3aa: CASRLTESPLHF; CDR3nt: TGTGCCAGCAGATTGACAGAGTCACCCCTCCACTTT
j_gene: TRBJ2-5; v_gene: TRBV27; len: 18; d_gene: TRBD2; abundance: .; CDR3aa: CASSLSGLAGGLQETQYF; CDR3nt: TGTGCCAGCAGTTTATCGGGACTAGCGGGAGGCTTGCAAGAGACCCAGTACTTC
j_gene: TRBJ1-2; v_gene: TRBV4-1; len: 14; d_gene: .; abundance: .; CDR3aa: CASSPWGRDYGYTF; CDR3nt: TGCGCCAGCAGCCCTTGGGGGAGGGATTATGGCTACACCTTC
j_gene: TRBJ2-7; v_gene: TRBV28; len: 13; d_gene: .; abundance: .; CDR3aa: CASKGAGTYEQYF; CDR3nt: TGTGCCAGCAAGGGGGCGGGAACCTACGAGCAGTACTTC